In its sample, the clone carrying this T cell receptor (beta chain) was seen many times. Germline V lookup: CDR1 SGHRS, CDR2 YFSETQ. V was clipped by 0 bases and J by 4 bases, with 11 bases between them. This CDR3 has 15 residues. Unique molecular identifiers were built into the TCRbeta library. MiXCR was run by TCRdb on the PCR reads, yielding one entry per CDR3 protein. The table lists 150,000 to 250,000 distinct CDR3 sequences, about 14% of them singletons. This sample stems from a study of T-cell reconstitution after alpha-beta-depleted transplantation in children. The source material was PBMCs from the stem cell graft donor, sampled from the stem cell graft. The rearrangement links TRBV5-1 to TRBJ2-1, with a weak D call TRBD2 (6 bases). The receptor comes from a human donor who donated a stem cell graft to a child with acute lymphoblastic leukemia. The CDR3 loop is CASSLVSGEYNEQFF. CDR3 bases: TGCGCCAGCAGCTTGGTTAGCGGAGAATACAATGAGCAGTTCTTC.